This entry is about one T cell receptor beta chain. Its antigen is as yet unknown. In the same sample, other DNA sequences code for this CDR3. This entry comes from a study of OX40 agonist ivuxolimab in advanced cancers. Study as a whole: It was permissible to have had prior anti-PD-1, anti-PD-L1 or anti-CTLA-4 therapy, and around 40% had some. Whole-study findings and limits: Normalized T-cell clonal expansion was also low in some nonresponders. With doses of 0.1 to 3.0 mg/kg, CD4+ and CD8+ blood T cells had undergone clonal expansion by week 6.

Between the trimmed V and J ends, which lost 4 bases and 4 bases, there was a span of 7 bases. There are 12 residues in the CDR3. Germline V gene data show CDR1 as MNHEY and CDR2 as SMNVEV (reference sequence). Sequenced by immunoSEQ multiplex PCR; TCRdb stores in-frame clones only, minus some. The data show about 58,000 clones, approximately 88% seen once. The sample in question was CD4+ or CD8+ T cells sorted from blood, obtained in a trial of the OX40 agonist ivuxolimab. The chain recombines TRBV27 with TRBJ2-5, with unresolved D. This clonotype was sampled from an adult with an advanced solid tumor such as melanoma, head and neck, liver or kidney cancer. The CDR3: CASSSRGETQYF. The CDR3 region has the DNA TGTGCCAGCAGTTCGCGAGGAGAGACCCAGTACTTC.